This is a list of T cell receptor beta chains from one sample in a study of CD8 T cells in ankylosing spondylitis. MiXCR, applied by TCRdb to the 5' RACE reads, yields one record per CDR3 protein. This repertoire shows about 540,000 distinct CDR3 sequences, roughly 13% found once; its top ten account for under 7.5%. Sequencing was carried out using blood, either unsorted or a sorted T cell fraction (not recorded which). These receptor sequences come from a male donor with ankylosing spondylitis. Both conserved end residues are part of each CDR3. A D gene is named only where the DNA matches it firmly. Rows may omit the clone size; those that give it use once, few, many or a size class.

J gene | CDR3 length | clone size | V gene | D gene | CDR3 DNA | CDR3 protein
TRBJ2-3 | 13 | - | TRBV6-2/TRBV6-3 | - | TGTGCCAGCAGTTACGAGGGAGTCCGGGGGCAGTATTTT | CASSYEGVRGQYF
TRBJ2-5 | 13 | - | TRBV20-1 | TRBD1 | TGCAGTGCTGAAATCGGACAGGGGCAGACCCAGTACTTC | CSAEIGQGQTQYF
TRBJ1-3 | 15 | - | TRBV7-9 | TRBD1 | TGTGCCAGCAGCAGCCCGGACAGGGGGCTTAACACCATATATTTT | CASSSPDRGLNTIYF
TRBJ2-1 | 12 | - | TRBV20-1 | - | TGCAGTGCTGAGCTAGCATCCAATGAGCAGTTCTTC | CSAELASNEQFF
TRBJ1-3 | 12 | many | TRBV12-3/TRBV12-4 | - | TGTGCCAGCTCAGTCTCTGGAAACACCATATATTTT | CASSVSGNTIYF
TRBJ2-5 | 13 | - | TRBV20-1 | - | TGCAGTGCTAGCTACACGTACCAAGAGACCCAGTACTTC | CSASYTYQETQYF
TRBJ1-4 | 16 | - | TRBV4-2 | - | TGTGCCAGCAGCCAAGATGCGGGGGAACCTAATGAAAAACTGTTTTTT | CASSQDAGEPNEKLFF
TRBJ2-3 | 14 | - | TRBV12-3/TRBV12-4 | - | TGTGCCAGCAGTTTGTTCGGGGATCGGGATACGCAGTATTTT | CASSLFGDRDTQYF
TRBJ2-7 | 12 | many | TRBV7-9 | TRBD1 | TGTGCCACGGACAGGGGGGCCTACGAGCAGTACTTC | CATDRGAYEQYF
TRBJ2-2 | 15 | - | TRBV7-2 | - | TGTGCCAGCAGCTCGGGGAACGCGAACACCGGGGAGCTGTTTTTT | CASSSGNANTGELFF
TRBJ1-6 | 13 | - | TRBV19 | - | TGTGCCAGTAGTATCGAGACACATTCACCCCTCCACTTT | CASSIETHSPLHF
TRBJ1-2 | 14 | - | TRBV18 | TRBD1 | TGTGCCAGCTCACCATGGACAGGGTTTGAGGGCTACACCTTC | CASSPWTGFEGYTF
TRBJ1-2 | 16 | - | TRBV12-3/TRBV12-4 | TRBD1 | TGTGCCAGCAGTTCCACGCCCGGACAGGGAAGCTATGGCTACACCTTC | CASSSTPGQGSYGYTF
TRBJ2-2 | 14 | few | TRBV24-1 | - | TGTGCCACCAGTGATCTCGGGAACACCGGGGAGCTGTTTTTT | CATSDLGNTGELFF
TRBJ2-5 | 12 | few | TRBV20-1 | - | TGCAGTGCTATCCTGACGGGGGAGACCCAGTACTTC | CSAILTGETQYF
TRBJ1-5 | 14 | - | TRBV20-1 | - | TGCAGTGCTTCCTCGGGTCCAATTTATCAGCCCCAGCATTTT | CSASSGPIYQPQHF
TRBJ2-3 | 18 | - | TRBV7-8 | TRBD2 | TGTGCCAGCAGCTTAAAGGCACTAGCGGGAGGGCCCACAGATACGCAGTATTTT | CASSLKALAGGPTDTQYF
TRBJ2-4 | 11 | - | TRBV20-1 | - | TGCAGTGCTAGAGGACTCTCCATTCAGTACTTC | CSARGLSIQYF
TRBJ2-6 | 14 | few | TRBV2 | - | TGTGCCAGCCAAGGGGGCTCTGGGGCCAACGTCCTGACTTTC | CASQGGSGANVLTF
TRBJ1-6 | 14 | few | TRBV5-6 | - | TGTGCCAGCAGCTTGCCGGCAGATAATTCACCCCTCCACTTT | CASSLPADNSPLHF
TRBJ2-1 | 16 | few | TRBV11-2 | TRBD2 | TGTGCCAGCAGCTTAGTTTTAGCGGGAGCACGCAATGAGCAGTTCTTC | CASSLVLAGARNEQFF
TRBJ1-1 | 13 | few | TRBV10-3 | - | TGTGCCATCAGTGAGTCGGTGGATGCTGAAGCTTTCTTT | CAISESVDAEAFF
TRBJ2-7 | 11 | - | TRBV7-2 | - | TGTGCCAGCAGCTTAGCCTGGGTGCAGTACTTC | CASSLAWVQYF
TRBJ2-1 | 15 | many | TRBV20-1 | TRBD1 | TGCAGTGCTAGACAACCGGACAGGTTCTACAATGAGCAGTTCTTC | CSARQPDRFYNEQFF
TRBJ1-1 | 15 | - | TRBV15 | - | TGTGCCACCAGCAGAGTAAAGCTGGGGAACACTGAAGCTTTCTTT | CATSRVKLGNTEAFF
TRBJ2-1 | 17 | - | TRBV7-2 | - | TGTGCCAGCAGTCCCGGTGGAGTAGGTACCTCCTACAATGAGCAGTTCTTC | CASSPGGVGTSYNEQFF
TRBJ1-1 | 13 | many | TRBV5-1 | - | TGCGCCAGCAGCTCCCGGGACCCCACACTAGCTTTCTTT | CASSSRDPTLAFF
TRBJ2-7 | 19 | - | TRBV5-1 | TRBD2 | TGCGCCAGCAGCTTGGCGGCCGTAGCTAGCGGGACTGGGGGCTACGAGCAGTACTTC | CASSLAAVASGTGGYEQYF
TRBJ2-2 | 17 | - | TRBV24-1 | TRBD2 | TGTGCCACCAGTGATCAAGGGACTAGCGGTTACACCGGGGAGCTGTTTTTT | CATSDQGTSGYTGELFF
TRBJ1-5 | 15 | many | TRBV6-1 | - | TGTGCCAGCAGGGATCCTAGAGGGGGCAATCAGCCCCAGCATTTT | CASRDPRGGNQPQHF
TRBJ1-5 | 14 | many | TRBV29-1 | TRBD1 | TGCAGCGTGATTGGGACAGGGGTTGATCAGCCCCAGCATTTT | CSVIGTGVDQPQHF
TRBJ2-1 | 16 | - | TRBV6-4 | TRBD2 | TGTGCCAGCAGTGACAGGAGTAGCGGGTACAACAATGAGCAGTTCTTC | CASSDRSSGYNNEQFF
TRBJ2-7 | 18 | few | TRBV11-2 | TRBD2 | TGTGCCAGCAGCCCCAGAGAGACTAGCGGGGGGGGTTCCTACGAGCAGTACTTC | CASSPRETSGGGSYEQYF
TRBJ1-1 | 14 | many | TRBV20-1 | - | TGCAGTGCTAGTCGCAGGGCGATGAACACTGAAGCTTTCTTT | CSASRRAMNTEAFF
TRBJ2-7 | 14 | many | TRBV7-9 | - | TGTGCCAGCAGCTCCCACGGGAACAACTACGAGCAGTACTTC | CASSSHGNNYEQYF
TRBJ1-1 | 13 | - | TRBV30 | TRBD1 | TGTGCCTTCTACAGGGGAATGAACACTGAAGCTTTCTTT | CAFYRGMNTEAFF
TRBJ2-1 | 14 | few | TRBV10-3 | - | TGTGCCATCAGTGAGTCTGACACCTACAATGAGCAGTTCTTC | CAISESDTYNEQFF
TRBJ2-7 | 12 | many | TRBV12-3/TRBV12-4 | TRBD1 | TGTGCCAGCAGGACAGGGGAATCCGAGCAGTACTTC | CASRTGESEQYF
TRBJ2-5 | 15 | few | TRBV20-1 | - | TGCAGTGGGGGGGGCGACAGTGGGTACCAAGAGACCCAGTACTTC | CSGGGDSGYQETQYF
TRBJ1-6 | 15 | - | TRBV7-9 | - | TGTGCCACCATGCAGGGAACGGCTATTAATTCACCCCTCCACTTT | CATMQGTAINSPLHF
TRBJ2-5 | 13 | many | TRBV5-1 | - | TGCGCCAGCAGCTATTTGTCTGGTGAGGCCCAGTACTTC | CASSYLSGEAQYF
TRBJ2-3 | 15 | many | TRBV5-6 | TRBD1 | TGTGCCAGCAGCTATCCCTTTCGAGGGGGCAGGACGCAGTATTTT | CASSYPFRGGRTQYF
TRBJ2-1 | 19 | - | TRBV12-3/TRBV12-4 | - | TGTGCCAGCAGCCTCGGGGCCCGGGGCGGAGTTTGGCTCTACAATGAGCAGTTCTTC | CASSLGARGGVWLYNEQFF
TRBJ1-6 | 14 | - | TRBV7-9 | - | TGTGCCAGCAGCTTAGTGGCAGGGGTCTCACCCCTCCACTTT | CASSLVAGVSPLHF
TRBJ2-3 | 14 | few | TRBV7-9 | TRBD1 | TGTGCCGGGGCAGGGGGCTTCGAAACAGATACGCAGTATTTT | CAGAGGFETDTQYF
TRBJ2-1 | 15 | - | TRBV27 | - | TGTGCCAGCCGGAGCGGCTCGACCTCCTACAATGAGCAGTTCTTC | CASRSGSTSYNEQFF
TRBJ2-5 | 13 | many | TRBV20-1 | - | TGCAGTGCTACGGCGGGGACCCAAGAGACCCAGTACTTC | CSATAGTQETQYF
TRBJ2-1 | 15 | - | TRBV20-1 | - | TGCAGTGCTAGAGATCTGAGGGTACCTTACAATGAGCAGTTCTTC | CSARDLRVPYNEQFF
TRBJ2-7 | 21 | - | TRBV6-2/TRBV6-3 | TRBD2 | TGTGCCAGCAGTTACTTGGCGTTGTCGGTTAGCGGGAGCCTCCCGGCCTACGAGCAGTACTTC | CASSYLALSVSGSLPAYEQYF
TRBJ2-1 | 15 | - | TRBV7-2 | - | TGTGCCAGCAGCCTGGACTATGAGTCCTACAATGAGCAGTTCTTC | CASSLDYESYNEQFF
TRBJ2-3 | 14 | - | TRBV18 | - | TGTGCCAGCTCACCGGGGACTGCTATAGATACGCAGTATTTT | CASSPGTAIDTQYF
TRBJ2-3 | 19 | few | TRBV6-4 | TRBD1 | TGTGCCAGCAGCGATTCCCCACAATGGACAGGGTCCTTCCCAGATACGCAGTATTTT | CASSDSPQWTGSFPDTQYF
TRBJ2-1 | 15 | many | TRBV24-1 | - | TGTGCCACCAGTCTGACAGGGAGGACCAACAATGAGCAGTTCTTC | CATSLTGRTNNEQFF
TRBJ2-1 | 12 | few | TRBV10-3 | TRBD2 | TGTGCCATCAGGCGGGAGAGCGATGAGCAGTTCTTC | CAIRRESDEQFF
TRBJ2-2 | 15 | few | TRBV30 | - | TGTGCCTGGAGTGTTTCAGACAGGAACACCGGGGAGCTGTTTTTT | CAWSVSDRNTGELFF
TRBJ2-1 | 19 | many | TRBV5-1 | TRBD2 | TGCGCCAGCAGCTTGGCACTTTCAAAGACTAGCGGTTATTACAATGAGCAGTTCTTC | CASSLALSKTSGYYNEQFF